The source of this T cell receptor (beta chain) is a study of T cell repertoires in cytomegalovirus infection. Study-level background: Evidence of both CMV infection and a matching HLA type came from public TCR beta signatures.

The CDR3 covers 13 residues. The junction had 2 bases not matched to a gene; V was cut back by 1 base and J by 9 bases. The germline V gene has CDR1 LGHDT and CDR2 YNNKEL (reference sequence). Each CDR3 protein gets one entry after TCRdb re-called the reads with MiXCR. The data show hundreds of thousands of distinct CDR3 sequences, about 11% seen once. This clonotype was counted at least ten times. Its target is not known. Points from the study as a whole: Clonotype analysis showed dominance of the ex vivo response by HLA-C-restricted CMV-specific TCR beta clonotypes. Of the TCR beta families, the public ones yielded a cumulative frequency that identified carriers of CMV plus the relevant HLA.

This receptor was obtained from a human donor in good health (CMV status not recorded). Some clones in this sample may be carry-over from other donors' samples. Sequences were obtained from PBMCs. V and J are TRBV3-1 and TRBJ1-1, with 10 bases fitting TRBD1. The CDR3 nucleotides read TGTGCCAGCAGCCAAGGGACAGGGGGGAAAGCTTTCTTT. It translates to CASSQGTGGKAFF.